These T cell receptor beta chains were read from a single sample in a study of T cell responses to AZD1222 COVID-19 vaccine. Some clones are missing from TCRdb's copy, which holds only in-frame ones; the method was immunoSEQ multiplex PCR. The profile covers some 130,000 clones, with 88% appearing a single time and roughly 3.5% taken by the ten largest. Source: peripheral blood, taken on day 0 of AZD1222 vaccination. Every receptor here comes from an adult in good health. Both conserved end residues are part of each CDR3. Fields, in order: V gene, J gene, CDR3 protein.

V: TRBV6-5
J: TRBJ1-6
CDR3: CASSYSRGRGNSPLHF

V: TRBV6-2/TRBV6-3
J: TRBJ1-3
CDR3: CASSYEGSIYF

V: TRBV15
J: TRBJ1-4
CDR3: CATSRDSGEGEKLFF

V: TRBV3-1/TRBV3-2
J: TRBJ1-2
CDR3: CASSQVNVYTF

V: TRBV7-2
J: TRBJ1-2
CDR3: CASSGRGLEYGYTF

V: TRBV27
J: TRBJ1-6
CDR3: CATRPGTSVPLHF

V: TRBV12-3/TRBV12-4
J: TRBJ1-2
CDR3: CASSSRNGYTF

V: TRBV7-6
J: TRBJ2-5
CDR3: CASSLAGETQYF

V: TRBV3-1/TRBV3-2
J: TRBJ2-2
CDR3: CASSQDDHDGELFF

V: TRBV7-9
J: TRBJ2-7
CDR3: CASSSDWTGFRYEQYF

V: TRBV13
J: TRBJ2-7
CDR3: CASSDSNHPLGEQYF

V: TRBV29-1
J: TRBJ1-1
CDR3: CSASGGEAFF

V: TRBV27
J: TRBJ1-6
CDR3: CASSLFPYSPLHF

V: TRBV9
J: TRBJ1-2
CDR3: CASSVDGQGGYGYTF

V: TRBV10-3
J: TRBJ1-2
CDR3: CAISEQGYGYTF

V: TRBV7-9
J: TRBJ1-6
CDR3: CASSPNSPLHF

V: TRBV4-2
J: TRBJ2-4
CDR3: CASSQDWGTVNIQYF

V: TRBV27
J: TRBJ1-1
CDR3: CASSPRKTGMNTEAFF

V: TRBV7-2
J: TRBJ1-1
CDR3: CASSLKAGTEAFF

V: TRBV6-5
J: TRBJ1-4
CDR3: CASSPGQGLEKLFF

V: TRBV7-8
J: TRBJ1-5
CDR3: CASSLGRVSNQPQHF

V: TRBV29-1
J: TRBJ1-1
CDR3: CSVEGAEAFF

V: TRBV5-8
J: TRBJ1-4
CDR3: CASSGGGATGKSANEKLFF

V: TRBV4-3
J: TRBJ1-3
CDR3: CASSQDRGGSGNTIYF

V: TRBV5-6
J: TRBJ1-2
CDR3: CASSSHLRAVAYGYTF

V: TRBV7-6
J: TRBJ2-1
CDR3: CASSYGPLGEQFF

V: TRBV4-3
J: TRBJ1-1
CDR3: CASSQVGEWGWNTEAFF

V: TRBV6-4
J: TRBJ1-4
CDR3: CASSDSIVGATNEKLFF

V: TRBV7-2
J: TRBJ2-3
CDR3: CASSLVGPYTDTQYF

V: TRBV29-1
J: TRBJ1-2
CDR3: CSVRAGGVIGGYTF

V: TRBV7-2
J: TRBJ1-5
CDR3: CASSSEVLGWPQHF

V: TRBV9
J: TRBJ2-5
CDR3: CASSPRGGGGQETQYF

V: TRBV19
J: TRBJ1-2
CDR3: CASGQAGPPYYGYTF

V: TRBV11-2
J: TRBJ2-1
CDR3: CASSLDVGSYNEQFF

V: TRBV4-3
J: TRBJ1-5
CDR3: CASSQDIPGIGQPQHF

V: TRBV4-2
J: TRBJ1-6
CDR3: CASSQDPGVGSPLHF

V: TRBV18
J: TRBJ1-3
CDR3: CASSPPSGRGNTIYF

V: TRBV2
J: TRBJ1-2
CDR3: CASLPTGGNYGYTF

V: TRBV29-1
J: TRBJ1-2
CDR3: CSVGPGTGYGYTF

V: TRBV6-2/TRBV6-3
J: TRBJ2-1
CDR3: CASSYRGQGTHNEQFF

V: TRBV5-1
J: TRBJ1-1
CDR3: CASSLEKGAEAFF

V: TRBV7-8
J: TRBJ2-5
CDR3: CASSFFLAGVGETQYF

V: TRBV3-1/TRBV3-2
J: TRBJ1-1
CDR3: CASSQRVGVAEAFF

V: TRBV10-3
J: TRBJ1-4
CDR3: CAISEGVTGEKLFF